Presented here are 7 T cell receptor beta chains from one specimen sequenced in a study of cytomegalovirus exposure and HLA in healthy donors. A multiplex PCR was run with 60 Vbeta primers and 13 Jbeta primers. Repertoires were generated with immunoSEQ multiplex PCR, while TCRdb's copy carries only in-frame clones and drops some. This table holds some 150,000 clones, around three fifths found once. The sample was PBMCs. The receptors were sampled from a woman in her thirties in good health and CMV-seropositive.

The chain links TRBV5-1 to TRBJ2-6; a possible D gene is TRBD1 (6 bases). Trimming took 5 bases from V and 0 from J, leaving 12 bases between them. This CDR3 comprises 16 residues. Germline-derived CDR1 and CDR2 are SGHRS and YFSETQ. The CDR3 bases are TGCGCCAGCAGGTTGACAGGTCTCTCTGGGGCCAACGTCCTGACTTTC. It translates to CASRLTGLSGANVLTF.

This clone was recorded once. The chain combines TRBV5-5 with TRBJ2-7, with TRBD2 matching over 13 bases. Germline-derived CDR1 and CDR2 are SGHKS and YYEKEE (reference sequence). The CDR3 runs 16 residues. V dropped 4 bases and J dropped 3; count of bases not matched to a gene: 7. Here the CDR3 reads CASSSTGTSGDYEQYF. CDR3 nucleotide sequence: TGTGCCAGCAGCAGCACCGGGACTAGCGGGGACTACGAGCAGTACTTC.

The gene calls are TRBV5-1 and TRBJ2-1, with 11 bases that match TRBD2. Germline trimming cut 7 bases from V and 4 bases from J; bases unmatched to any gene: 1. CDR1 is SGHRS, CDR2 YFSETQ, per germline. CDR3 length: 13 residues. Here the CDR3 reads CASGTSGYNEQFF. CDR3 DNA: TGCGCCAGCGGGACTAGCGGTTACAATGAGCAGTTCTTC.

This sequence joins TRBV7-9 and TRBJ2-5; the match to TRBD2 covers 13 bases. The CDR3 totals 17 residues. Germline CDR1 is SEHNR and CDR2 is FQNEAQ (reference sequence). V was pared by 5 bases and J by 5 bases, with 11 bases of the junction left unmatched. The CDR3 nucleotides are TGTGCCAGCAGCCACCGCCTGAGACTAGCGGGGGGTGAGACCCAGTACTTC. Its translation: CASSHRLRLAGGETQYF.

The chain is built from TRBV6-1 and TRBJ2-5; no reliable D call. The J call is doubtful: the DNA matches TRBJ2-7 better. The CDR3 spans 14 residues. Looked up from germline, CDR1 is MNHNS and CDR2 is SASEGT. This CDR3 reads CASSEGPLIYEQYF. The CDR3 bases are TGTGCCAGCAGTGAAGGCCCACTGATTTACGAGCAGTACTTC.

This chain connects TRBV6-1 to TRBJ2-5; TRBD1 might be the D (6 bases). The length of the CDR3 is 14 residues. Germline loops: CDR1 MNHNS, CDR2 SASEGT. The V end was cut by 7 bases, the J end by 5 bases, with 17 bases between. The CDR3 DNA sequence: TGTGCCAGCACCCCCCCGGTTGGGGGCGAGACCCAGTACTTC. As protein: CASTPPVGGETQYF.

This clone came up a few times. J is TRBJ2-7 and V is TRBV5-1; 7 bases fit TRBD2. Looked up from germline, CDR1 is SGHRS and CDR2 is YFSETQ. The CDR3 is made up of 13 amino acids. After removal of 3 bases from V and 2 bases from J, the junction contained 2 bases not matched to a gene. CDR3 in DNA: TGCGCCAGCAGCTCAAGCGGGACCTACGAGCAGTACTTC. Its translation: CASSSSGTYEQYF.